This is a list of T cell receptor beta chains from one sample in a study of shared clonotypes between healthy human individuals. Method: immunoSEQ multiplex PCR; TCRdb's copy keeps in-frame clones and lacks some. The data contain some 500,000 clones, 79% of them singletons. The material sequenced was PBMCs. Receptors were obtained from a woman in her thirties or forties in good health. Some clones in this sample may be carry-over from other donors' samples. CDR3s include the opening cysteine and the closing phenylalanine or tryptophan. A D gene is named only where the DNA matches it firmly. Only some rows state a clone size, as once, few, many or a class for expanded clones.

v_gene,j_gene,d_gene,abundance,CDR3nt,CDR3aa
TRBV5-4,TRBJ2-1,TRBD2,-,TGTGCCAGCAGCACAGCGGGAGGGATATACAATGAGCAGTTCTTC,CASSTAGGIYNEQFF
TRBV7-8,TRBJ2-7,-,-,TGTGCCAGCAGCCTAAGGTCGGGGACCTCAACCTACGAGCAGTACTTC,CASSLRSGTSTYEQYF
TRBV5-4,TRBJ1-1,-,-,TGTGCCAGCAGCGCCGGGACGGGCTTGACTGAAGCTTTCTTT,CASSAGTGLTEAFF
TRBV6-1,TRBJ1-5,TRBD1,-,TGTGCCAGCAGTGAAGGACAGGGGTTGGGTCAGCCCCAGCATTTT,CASSEGQGLGQPQHF
TRBV18,TRBJ2-7,-,-,TGTGCCAGCTCACAAAGGGACGGCGGCTACGAGCAGTACTTC,CASSQRDGGYEQYF
TRBV7-2,TRBJ2-2,-,few,TGTGCCAGCAGCTTAGTGATAATGAACACCGGGGAGCTGTTTTTT,CASSLVIMNTGELFF
TRBV28,TRBJ2-1,TRBD2,-,TGTGCCAGCAGTTTTGGCACTAGCGGGAGGACTGAGCAGTTCTTC,CASSFGTSGRTEQFF
TRBV7-9,TRBJ2-7,TRBD2,-,TGTGCCAGCAGCCAAGCTGCGGGAGGGCCGAGCGAGCAGTACTTC,CASSQAAGGPSEQYF
TRBV9,TRBJ2-1,-,-,TGTGCCAGCAGCCTCGGACAGAGCTCCTACAATGAGCAGTTCTTC,CASSLGQSSYNEQFF
TRBV30,TRBJ2-3,-,-,TGTGCCTGGAGCAGGGATACGCAGTATTTT,CAWSRDTQYF
TRBV10-2,TRBJ2-7,-,-,TGCGCCAGCAGTGATGTGGGAGGCCTCTACGAGCAGTACTTC,CASSDVGGLYEQYF
TRBV11-2,TRBJ1-5,-,-,TGTGCCAGCAGCAGGGTCTTAAATCAGCCCCAGCATTTT,CASSRVLNQPQHF
TRBV5-1,TRBJ2-5,TRBD1,-,TGCGCCAGCAGCTCCGGGACAGGGGAAGAGACCCAGTACTTC,CASSSGTGEETQYF
TRBV28,TRBJ2-7,-,-,TGTGCCAGCAGCGAACGAGGCGAGCAGTACTTC,CASSERGEQYF
TRBV7-6,TRBJ2-1,-,-,TGTGCCAGCAGCTCATTGCCTATAGGGGACTACAATGAGCAGTTCTTC,CASSSLPIGDYNEQFF
TRBV11-2,TRBJ2-7,-,-,TGTGCCAGCAGCCGGGATGGGGGCGCTTACGAGCAGTACTTC,CASSRDGGAYEQYF
TRBV28,TRBJ2-1,-,-,TGTGCCAGCAGTCGACTACAGTCCTACAATGAGCAGTTCTTC,CASSRLQSYNEQFF